This T cell receptor beta chain originates from a study of shared clonotypes between healthy human individuals (TCRdb year 2020). At the level of the whole study: Two women and a few men aged 18 to 49 years were included in the cohort. For each donor, three plates each were used for CD4 naive and CD4 memory, two plates were used for CD8 naive, and one plate was used for CD8 memory. To estimate repertoire size and how much clonotype sharing occurs between individuals, the study deeply sequenced the blood TCR repertoires of 5 or 6 healthy adults. Libraries were prepared and TCR repertoires were sequenced by different laboratories using diverse techniques, in order to increase sequencing depth and limit assay-specific biases. Leukapheresis yielded between about 0.85 and 10 billion PBMCs per donor.

About this clone: Its binding antigen is unknown. One base away there is no much larger clone; base qualities are not given.

Summary of the overall study and its limitations: Because the study included only a small number of donors, the genetic and exposure-history diversity represented was limited. Compared with non-shared clonotypes, clonotypes shared by all four sorted-subset donors had higher generation probabilities. Sampling was restricted to blood, and TCR repertoires in tissues likely differ from the TCR repertoires found in blood. Estimated clonotype richness was generally larger for naive than for memory subsets. Pairwise subsampling indicated that sequencing depth was expected to affect the degree of clonotype sharing among donors. Rarefaction of sorted-subset datasets indicated incomplete sequencing despite the large sequencing depth. About 5% of naive CD4, 3% to 3.5% of naive CD8, roughly 2.4% of memory CD4, and around 0.42% of memory CD8 clonotypes were shared across several donors.

Using the deep immunoSEQ assay, multiplex PCR amplified TCR CDR3 regions from genomic DNA. Extracted genomic DNA from each cell subset was spread evenly across all wells of several immunoSEQ 96-well plates, with each plate serving as a replicate. For sorted subsets, roughly 200 ng of genomic DNA, equivalent to 30,000 or so T cell genomes, went into each replicate PCR. The purified libraries were quantified using a Qubit 3.0 fluorometer, sized with a Bioanalyzer 2100, and then quantified again using the KAPA Library Quantification kit. Each immunoSEQ 96-well plate was sequenced on its own single-read 150-cycle Illumina NextSeq 550 flow cell. The published analysis was carried out like this. Because only junctional sequences without quality scores were contained in the immunoSEQ output, filtering matching that applied to full-length reads could not be performed. Sequences were annotated with PyIR, a Python wrapper for IgBLAST v1.9, and V/J genes and CDR3 were assigned using IMGT germline references. Reads were filtered out if the reads had weak V/J assignments (E-value above 1e-6), no CDR3, stop codons, out-of-frame junctions, or ambiguous translated residues. V3J clonotypes were defined as sequences sharing the same inferred V gene, J gene, and CDR3 amino acid sequence. Percentage overlap between repertoires was computed as shared unique clonotypes divided by the size of the smaller repertoire. Repertoire richness was assessed with RTK rarefaction, the Chao1 estimator, and Recon v2.1 estimates of unobserved clonotypes. Generation probabilities for all TCRbeta clonotypes obtained by the gDNA method from a handful of donors were computed using OLGA. Entries here come from immuneACCESS through TCRdb and include only in-frame sequences with V and J called. Some clones fail to appear in such tables; in the studies checked, an unresolved V gene covers under half of the shortfall, and the cause of the remainder is unknown. V and J calls and clone size come straight from that table; D and trimming were deduced from the DNA. In this sample the table shows about 980,000 clones, less than 85% of which occur a single time. The ten largest clones take up nearly 1.5% of the sample.

Donors were healthy HIV-negative adults with no recently reported acute infections or vaccinations. Every donor was a Caucasian adult residing in Nashville, Tennessee, USA. Magnetic negative selection was used to enrich CD4+ T cells, after which naive cells were positively selected on CD45RA and the negative fraction became the memory subset. After blood collection by leukapheresis, PBMCs were isolated using Ficoll-Histopaque density gradient centrifugation and then cryopreserved in the vapor phase of liquid nitrogen. Analytical flow cytometry was used to check the purity and quantity of each magnetically sorted T cell population. Each sorted fraction had its genomic DNA isolated and then quantified by UV absorbance on a Nanodrop 2000c. The germline V gene (reference sequence) sets CDR1 to SGHNT and CDR2 to YYREEE. Unmatched junction bases come to 4, with V trimmed by 3 bases and J by 2 bases. The CDR3 runs 15 amino acids, cysteine and phenylalanine included. Solely the CDR3 DNA is kept, with 45 bases framed from the first base.

Material for sequencing was memory CD4+ T cells sorted from blood. Explained via the paper, the cell subset or site label denotes: CD45RA-negative fraction. The chain uses TRBV5-4 and TRBJ2-2, with 7 bases aligning to TRBD2. This TCR derives from a man aged 18 to 29 in good health. The CDR3 protein sequence reads: CASSSGLQNTGELFF. The DNA sequence is as follows: TGTGCCAGCAGCTCGGGACTACAAAACACCGGGGAGCTGTTTTTT.